The present TCR beta chain was sequenced within a study of T cell changes during pregnancy in multiple sclerosis. Germline V gene sequence: CDR1 SEHNR, CDR2 FQNEAQ (reference sequence). V was cut by 5 bases and J by 3 bases, with 11 bases left in between. CDR3 length: 13 amino acids. Generated by immunoSEQ multiplex PCR, the TCRdb table keeps only in-frame clones and is missing some. The table shows approximately 28,000 clones, with approximately 81% occurring only once. This receptor was identified in a female donor with multiple sclerosis, enrolled in a pregnancy study. The chain has TRBV7-9 and TRBJ2-7, with TRBD1 as a possible D gene (6 bases). The source material was CD8+ T cells from peripheral blood mononuclear cells, sampled after pregnancy. The CDR3 loop reads CASSLGQHYEQYF. The CDR3 region has the DNA TGTGCCAGCAGCCTCGGACAGCACTACGAGCAGTACTTC.